The 11 T cell receptor beta chains given below trace back to one sample, sequenced in a study of regulatory T cells in long-lasting Graves disease (dated by TCRdb to about 2021). The label giving this sample's time point can be read as: newly diagnosed GD, antithyroid drugs for less than 3 months. For both TCR sequencing and RNA sequencing, RNA was extracted from PBMCs in TRIzol. Library generation was performed with multiplex PCR. The data were produced on an Illumina HiSeq 4000. TCR beta libraries were built with iRepertoire HTBI primers and Arm-PCR amplification of CDR3 regions. In-frame beta chains were kept once TCRdb had trimmed the public reads at Q25 with fastp and called clones with MiXCR. Rows are unified per CDR3 protein, each entry keeping the most common DNA and genes. In this sample the table shows 530,000 or so distinct CDR3 sequences, about 13% of which occur a single time. Under 10% of the sample lies in the top ten.

The same sample was also studied in work on T cells in Graves' hyperthyroidism and ophthalmopathy.

Sequences were derived from peripheral blood mononuclear cells (PBMCs), sampled at new diagnosis, from a patient treated with antithyroid drugs. Receptors were obtained from a man younger than 40 with Graves disease. Donor details come from another sample of the same person, matched by shared clones.

There are many counts of this clonotype. The rearrangement links TRBV19 to TRBJ2-3, with D unclear. The germline V and J ends were trimmed by 5 bases and 5 bases, with 11 bases remaining between them. Germline loops: CDR1 LNHDA, CDR2 SQIVND (reference sequence). This CDR3 is 13 amino acids long. CDR3 protein: CASSYSERDTQYF. The CDR3, as DNA: TGTGCCAGTAGTTACTCCGAGCGAGATACGCAGTATTTT. The full variable domain, rest sourced from reference TRBV19 and TRBJ2-3, is DGGITQSPKYLFRKEGQNVTLSCEQNLNHDAMYWYRQDPGQGLRLIYYSQIVNDFQKGDIAEGYSVSREKKESFPLTVTSAQKNPTAFYLCASSYSERDTQYFGPGTRLTVL.

This clonotype has a count of ten or more. Mismatch with germline at one junction end may stem from a read error. The chain uses TRBV5-1 and TRBJ2-3; no reliable D call. This CDR3 is built from 12 residues. Germline V gene lookup returns CDR1 SGHRS and CDR2 YFSETQ. The CDR3 DNA sequence: TGTGCCAGCAGTTACTCTGGGGATACGCAGTATTTT. The encoded protein is CASSYSGDTQYF.

This clonotype was recorded at least ten times. The chain couples TRBV15 to TRBJ2-7; 7 bases are a match to TRBD1. Looked up from germline, CDR1 is LNHNV and CDR2 is YYDKDF (reference sequence). V was pared by 3 bases and J by 2 bases, with 7 bases of the junction left unmatched. This CDR3 comprises 15 residues. CDR3: CATSSGRDSAYEQYF. As DNA, the CDR3 is TGTGCCACCAGCAGTGGCCGGGACAGCGCCTACGAGCAGTACTTC.

This clonotype was seen many times. This chain connects TRBV10-3 to TRBJ1-2; D call uncertain. The CDR3 is 14 residues long. The V and J ends lost 0 bases and 8 bases respectively, with 13 bases between them. CDR1 and CDR2 (germline): ENHRY, SYGVKD. As DNA, the CDR3 is TGTGCCATCAGTGAGTCGGCAGACCTTCCCGGCTACACCTTC. Protein product: CAISESADLPGYTF.

This clonotype showed up many times. The chain combines TRBV10-3 with TRBJ2-7; 9 nucleotides match TRBD1. The CDR3 has 14 amino acids. Germline V gene data show CDR1 as ENHRY and CDR2 as SYGVKD. The junction had 2 bases not matched to a gene; V was cut back by 5 bases and J by 0 bases. Here the CDR3 DNA reads TGTGCCATCAGTAGACAGGGGGGCTCCTACGAGCAGTACTTC. Amino acid sequence: CAISRQGGSYEQYF.

With respect to this clonotype: This likely came from a read error, as a far larger clone is one base away. The chain has TRBV12-3 or TRBV12-4 and TRBJ2-3, with D perhaps TRBD2 (5 bases). The CDR3 has 14 amino acids. The V gene lost 6 bases and the J gene lost 2 bases, with 12 bases spanning the gap. The CDR3 sequence: CASSSDGVTDTQYF. CDR3 nucleotide sequence: TGTGCCAGCAGCTCCGACGGGGTCACAGATACGCAGTATTTT.

This clonotype was picked up a small number of times. The chain links TRBV5-6 to TRBJ1-2; 9 bases are a match to TRBD1. This CDR3 is 14 amino acids long. V lost 1 base and J lost 3; bases outside the gene matches: 1. Germline CDR1 SGHDT, CDR2 YYEEEE. This CDR3 reads CASSLRDRDYGYTF. CDR3 DNA sequence: TGTGCCAGCAGCTTGCGGGACAGGGACTATGGCTACACCTTC. Supplemented by reference TRBV5-6 and TRBJ1-2, the full variable domain reads DAGVTQSPTHLIKTRGQQVTLRCSPKSGHDTVSWYQQALGQGPQFIFQYYEEEERQRGNFPDRFSGHQFPNYSSELNVNALLLGDSALYLCASSLRDRDYGYTFGSGTRLTVV.

This clonotype was counted at least ten times. The chain recombines TRBV6-4 with TRBJ2-7; 7 bases fit TRBD2. This CDR3 contains 14 residues. J was trimmed by 1 base and V by 10 bases; bases with no gene match: 10. The germline gives CDR1 MRHNA, CDR2 SNTAGT. The CDR3 region is CATPERDRSYEQYF. The CDR3 DNA reads as TGTGCCACCCCGGAGCGGGACCGATCCTACGAGCAGTACTTC.

This clonotype has ten or more counts. The V call is TRBV6-2 or TRBV6-3, the J call TRBJ1-2; tentative D call: TRBD1 (6 bases). The CDR3 length is 14 residues. Germline CDR1 is MNHEY and CDR2 is SVGEGT. V was trimmed by 5 bases and J by 4 bases, leaving 14 bases between them. CDR3: CASSPPGAGYGYTF. The CDR3 DNA reads TGTGCCAGCAGTCCCCCAGGGGCTGGCTATGGCTACACCTTC.

This clonotype was seen only a few times. The CDR3 DNA is TGCGCCAGCAGCTTGAAAACTAGCCCCAATGAGCAGTTCTTC. Its translation: CASSLKTSPNEQFF. This sequence joins TRBV5-1 and TRBJ2-1; D possibly corresponds to TRBD2 (6 bases). The germline gives CDR1 SGHRS, CDR2 YFSETQ. This CDR3 is 14 amino acids long. The V gene lost 1 base and the J gene lost 6 bases, with 11 bases spanning the gap.

This clonotype was seen ten or more times. Relative to the germline gene, one junction end is altered; a read error may explain this. The rearrangement uses TRBV5-1 and TRBJ1-5; D remains ambiguous. Germline CDR1 SGHRS, CDR2 YFSETQ. This CDR3 is built from 13 residues. The CDR3 sequence: CASSPSGDQPQHF. In DNA, the CDR3 is TGTGCCAGCTCACCATCGGGCGATCAGCCCCAGCATTTT.